This paragraph reports one TCR beta chain. Antigen specificity is unknown. The data stem from a study of spatial heterogeneity in lung cancer. Study summary: TCR and UMI combinations that were unique each appeared, on average, more than ten times in raw reads.

This sample's time point: sample taken at primary tumor resection. Whole RNA obtained from tumor, nontumor lung or frozen PBMC underwent sequencing without sorting. Patients with untreated early-stage non-small cell lung cancer, numbering 55 to 80, were the donors. Study outcomes and limitations: Ubiquitous expanded tumor TCRs were observed in blood more at resection than follow-up.

CDR3 length: 16 residues. The V and J ends lost 5 bases and 2 bases respectively, with 18 bases between them. Every cDNA TCR molecule received its own unique molecular identifier. TCRdb reanalysed the 5' RACE reads using MiXCR and keeps one entry per CDR3 protein. This table holds 4,900 or so distinct CDR3 sequences, over 15% found once. The chain links TRBV12-3 or TRBV12-4 to TRBJ1-2; D is perhaps TRBD1 (5 bases). The material was PBMCs, obtained at surgery. This sequence was found in a male donor with early-stage non-small cell lung cancer. The CDR3 bases are TGTGCCAGCAGTGACCGGGGGAGGCATGGAAACTATGGCTACACCTTC. It translates to CASSDRGRHGNYGYTF.